The present T cell receptor (beta chain) was sequenced within a study of cytomegalovirus exposure and HLA in healthy donors. Study-level points and caveats: Analysis was performed later, and it showed HLA-associated TCR beta chains to be more clonally expanded than equally common others. Reports state that TCR beta sequences accurately predicted most subjects' HLA-A and HLA-B alleles. A classifier reportedly called cytomegalovirus status with high sensitivity and specificity.

The PCR contained 60 Vbeta and 13 Jbeta primers. The repertoire was sequenced with immunoSEQ multiplex PCR; TCRdb's copy has only in-frame clones and lacks some. Of around 200,000 clones in the sample, around three quarters are singletons; the top ten hold roughly 1.9%. In regard to this clone: Its antigen remains unknown.

Trimming removed 0 bases from V and 3 bases from J, with 15 bases in between. CDR1 LNHDA and CDR2 SQIVND come from the germline V gene (reference sequence). This CDR3 comprises 17 residues. Healthy individuals who donated bone marrow served as the donors. What was sequenced was PBMCs. The V and J genes are TRBV19 and TRBJ2-1; TRBD1 might be the D (6 bases). This TCR was sampled from a woman between 25 and 40 years old in good health and CMV-seropositive. Here the CDR3 reads CASSIDGGQLSYNEQFF. The CDR3, as DNA: TGTGCCAGTAGTATAGACGGCGGACAGCTGAGCTACAATGAGCAGTTCTTC.